This TCR beta chain was found in a study of CD8 T cells in Susac syndrome. The authors reverse transcribed roughly 0.5 to 1 ug RNA with random hexamers. A single record per CDR3 protein comes from TCRdb applying MiXCR to the immunoSEQ multiplex PCR reads. This table holds about 150,000 distinct CDR3 sequences, 90% to 96% found once. V was shortened by 6 bases and J by 5 bases, with 16 bases between the two germline ends. CDR3 length: 15 amino acids. The rearrangement links TRBV23-1 to TRBJ1-4; tentative D call: TRBD1 (5 bases). TRBV23-1 is reported as an ORF; its role is uncertain. The clonotype originates from a human donor with Susac syndrome. Sequenced input: CD4+ T cells from PBMCs. CDR3 residues: CASRPFGTENEKLFF. In DNA, the CDR3 is TGCGCCAGCAGACCCTTTGGGACGGAGAATGAAAAACTGTTTTTT.